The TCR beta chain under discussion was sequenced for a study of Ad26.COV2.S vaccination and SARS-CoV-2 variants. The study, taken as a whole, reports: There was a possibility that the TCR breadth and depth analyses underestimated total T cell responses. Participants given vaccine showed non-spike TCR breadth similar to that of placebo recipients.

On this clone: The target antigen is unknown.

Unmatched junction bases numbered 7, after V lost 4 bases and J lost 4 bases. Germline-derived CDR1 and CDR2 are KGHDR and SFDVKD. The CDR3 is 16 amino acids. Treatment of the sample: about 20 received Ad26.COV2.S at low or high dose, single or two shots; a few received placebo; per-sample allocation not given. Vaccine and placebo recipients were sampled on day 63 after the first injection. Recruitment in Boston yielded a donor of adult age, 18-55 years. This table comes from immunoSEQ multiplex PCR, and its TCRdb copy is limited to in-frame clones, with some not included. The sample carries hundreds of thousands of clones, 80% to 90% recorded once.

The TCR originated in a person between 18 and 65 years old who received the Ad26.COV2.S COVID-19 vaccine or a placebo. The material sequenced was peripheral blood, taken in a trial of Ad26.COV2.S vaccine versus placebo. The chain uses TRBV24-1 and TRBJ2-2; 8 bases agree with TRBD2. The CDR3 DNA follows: TGTGCCACCAGTGAGACCGGGACTAGGGGCACCGGGGAGCTGTTTTTT. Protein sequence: CATSETGTRGTGELFF.